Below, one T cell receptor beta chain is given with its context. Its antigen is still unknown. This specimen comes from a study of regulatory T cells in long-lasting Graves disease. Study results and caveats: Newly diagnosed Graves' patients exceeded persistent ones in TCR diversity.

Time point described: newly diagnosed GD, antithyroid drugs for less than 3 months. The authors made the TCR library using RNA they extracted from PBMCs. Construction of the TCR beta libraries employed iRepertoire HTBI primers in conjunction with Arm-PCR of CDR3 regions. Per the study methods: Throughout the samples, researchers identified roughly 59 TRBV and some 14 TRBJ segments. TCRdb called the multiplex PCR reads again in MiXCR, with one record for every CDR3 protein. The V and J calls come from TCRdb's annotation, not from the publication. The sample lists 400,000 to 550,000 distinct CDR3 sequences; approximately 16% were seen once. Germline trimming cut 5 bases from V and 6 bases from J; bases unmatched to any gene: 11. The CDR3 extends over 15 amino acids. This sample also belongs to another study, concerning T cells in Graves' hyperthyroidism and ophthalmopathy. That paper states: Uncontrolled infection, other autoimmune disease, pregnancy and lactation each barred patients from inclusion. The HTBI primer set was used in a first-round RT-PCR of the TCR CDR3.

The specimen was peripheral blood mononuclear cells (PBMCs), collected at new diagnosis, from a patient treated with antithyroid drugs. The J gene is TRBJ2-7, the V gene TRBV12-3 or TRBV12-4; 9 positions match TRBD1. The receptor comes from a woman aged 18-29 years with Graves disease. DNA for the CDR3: TGTGCCAGCAGTCACCCGGGACAGGGCTTCGGCGAGCAGTACTTC. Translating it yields CASSHPGQGFGEQYF.